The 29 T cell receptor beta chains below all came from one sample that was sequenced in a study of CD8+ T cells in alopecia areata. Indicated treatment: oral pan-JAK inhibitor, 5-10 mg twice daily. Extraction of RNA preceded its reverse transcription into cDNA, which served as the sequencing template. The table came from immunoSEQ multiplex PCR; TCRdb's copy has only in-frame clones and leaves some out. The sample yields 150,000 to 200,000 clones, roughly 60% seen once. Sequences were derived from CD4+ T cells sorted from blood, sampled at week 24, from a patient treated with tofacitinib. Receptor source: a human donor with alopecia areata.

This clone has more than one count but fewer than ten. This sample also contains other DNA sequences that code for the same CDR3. The chain's CDR3 is CASSLARNEQFF. In nucleotides, the CDR3 is TGTGCCAGCAGCTTAGCAAGAAATGAGCAGTTCTTC. The V gene is TRBV11-2, the J gene TRBJ2-1; no definite D call. Germline V CDR1 and CDR2: SGHAT, FQNNGV. Trimming cost V 1 base and J 7 bases, with 5 bases left between them. This CDR3 has 12 amino acids.

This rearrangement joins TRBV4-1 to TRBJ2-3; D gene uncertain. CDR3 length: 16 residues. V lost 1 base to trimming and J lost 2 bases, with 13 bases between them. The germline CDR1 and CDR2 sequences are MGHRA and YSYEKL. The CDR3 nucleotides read TGCGCCAGCAGCCAAGTGCCGGTAGATACCACAGATACGCAGTATTTT. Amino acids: CASSQVPVDTTDTQYF.

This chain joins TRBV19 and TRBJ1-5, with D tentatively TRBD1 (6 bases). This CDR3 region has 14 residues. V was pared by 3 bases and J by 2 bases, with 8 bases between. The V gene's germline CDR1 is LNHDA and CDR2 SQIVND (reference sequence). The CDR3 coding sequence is TGTGCCAGTAGTATGGAGGGGGGCAATCAGCCCCAGCATTTT. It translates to CASSMEGGNQPQHF.

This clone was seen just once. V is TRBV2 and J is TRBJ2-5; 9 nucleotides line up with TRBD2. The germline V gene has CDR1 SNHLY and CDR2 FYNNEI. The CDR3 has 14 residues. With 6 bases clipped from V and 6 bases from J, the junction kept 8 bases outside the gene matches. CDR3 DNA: TGTGCCAGCAGCTTGACTAGCGGTCAGAAGACCCAGTACTTC. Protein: CASSLTSGQKTQYF.

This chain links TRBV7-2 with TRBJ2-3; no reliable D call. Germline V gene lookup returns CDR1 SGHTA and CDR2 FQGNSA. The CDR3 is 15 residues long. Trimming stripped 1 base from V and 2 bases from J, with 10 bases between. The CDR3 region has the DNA TGTGCCAGCAGCTTAGTCGGACGAGCCACAGATACGCAGTATTTT. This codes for CASSLVGRATDTQYF.

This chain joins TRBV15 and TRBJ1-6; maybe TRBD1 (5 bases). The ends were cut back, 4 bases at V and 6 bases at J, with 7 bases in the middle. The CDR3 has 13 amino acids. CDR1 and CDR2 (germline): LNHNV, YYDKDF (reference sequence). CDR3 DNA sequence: TGTGCCACCAGCATGGGGACTAATTCACCCCTCCACTTT. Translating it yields CATSMGTNSPLHF.

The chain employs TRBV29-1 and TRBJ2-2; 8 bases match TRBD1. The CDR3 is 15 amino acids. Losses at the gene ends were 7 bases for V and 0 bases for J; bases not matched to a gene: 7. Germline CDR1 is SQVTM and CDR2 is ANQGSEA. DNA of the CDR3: TGCAGCGCCGCGGCAGGGGGCGCGAACACCGGGGAGCTGTTTTTT. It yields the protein CSAAAGGANTGELFF.

The CDR3 reads CASSTLAGVSDNEQFF. The CDR3 DNA reads TGCGCCAGCAGCACCTTAGCGGGGGTATCCGACAATGAGCAGTTCTTC. V gene TRBV4-1 combines with J gene TRBJ2-1; 9 bases line up with TRBD2. With 5 bases clipped from V and 5 bases from J, the junction kept 10 bases outside the gene matches. Germline CDR1 is MGHRA and CDR2 is YSYEKL. CDR3 length equals 16 residues.

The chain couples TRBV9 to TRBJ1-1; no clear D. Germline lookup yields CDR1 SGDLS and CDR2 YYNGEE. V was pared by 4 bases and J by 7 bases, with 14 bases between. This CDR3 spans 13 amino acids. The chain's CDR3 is CASSSRQLSEAFF. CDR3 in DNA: TGTGCCAGCAGCTCCCGTCAGCTAAGTGAAGCTTTCTTT.

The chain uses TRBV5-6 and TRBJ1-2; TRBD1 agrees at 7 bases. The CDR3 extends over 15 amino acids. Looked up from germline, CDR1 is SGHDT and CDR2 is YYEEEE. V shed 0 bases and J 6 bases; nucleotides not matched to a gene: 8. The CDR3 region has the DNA TGTGCCAGCAGCTTGGGAGTGCGACAGGGCAATGGCTACACCTTC. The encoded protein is CASSLGVRQGNGYTF. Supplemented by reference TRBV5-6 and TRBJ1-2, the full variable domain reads DAGVTQSPTHLIKTRGQQVTLRCSPKSGHDTVSWYQQALGQGPQFIFQYYEEEERQRGNFPDRFSGHQFPNYSSELNVNALLLGDSALYLCASSLGVRQGNGYTFGSGTRLTVV.

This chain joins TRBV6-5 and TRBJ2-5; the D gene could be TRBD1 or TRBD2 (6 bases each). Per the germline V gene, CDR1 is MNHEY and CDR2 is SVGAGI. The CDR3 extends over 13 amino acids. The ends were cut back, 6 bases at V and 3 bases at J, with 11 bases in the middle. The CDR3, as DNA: TGTGCCAGCAGATACGGGGGCGAAGAGACCCAGTACTTC. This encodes CASRYGGEETQYF.

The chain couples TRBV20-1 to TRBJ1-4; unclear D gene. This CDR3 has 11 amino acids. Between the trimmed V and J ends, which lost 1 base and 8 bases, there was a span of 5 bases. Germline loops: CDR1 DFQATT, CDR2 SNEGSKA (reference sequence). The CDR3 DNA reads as TGCAGTGCTAGAGTGGTCGAAAAACTGTTTTTT. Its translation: CSARVVEKLFF.

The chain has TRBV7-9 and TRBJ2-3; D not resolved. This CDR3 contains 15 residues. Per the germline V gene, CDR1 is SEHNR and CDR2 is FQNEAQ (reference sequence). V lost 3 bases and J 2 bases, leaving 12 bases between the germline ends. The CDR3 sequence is CASSLAAGPTDTQYF. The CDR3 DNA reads TGTGCCAGCAGCTTGGCAGCTGGCCCCACAGATACGCAGTATTTT. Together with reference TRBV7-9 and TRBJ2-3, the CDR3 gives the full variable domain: DTGVSQNPRHKITKRGQNVTFRCDPISEHNRLYWYRQTLGQGPEFLTYFQNEAQLEKSRLLSDRFSAERPKGSFSTLEIQRTEQGDSAMYLCASSLAAGPTDTQYFGPGTRLTVL.

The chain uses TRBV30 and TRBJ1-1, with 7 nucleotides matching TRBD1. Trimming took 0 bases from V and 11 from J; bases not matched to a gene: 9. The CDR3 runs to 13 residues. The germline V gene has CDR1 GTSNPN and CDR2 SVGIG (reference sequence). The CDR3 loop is CAWSVRDSRVAFF. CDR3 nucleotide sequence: TGTGCCTGGAGTGTCAGGGACAGTAGGGTGGCTTTCTTT.

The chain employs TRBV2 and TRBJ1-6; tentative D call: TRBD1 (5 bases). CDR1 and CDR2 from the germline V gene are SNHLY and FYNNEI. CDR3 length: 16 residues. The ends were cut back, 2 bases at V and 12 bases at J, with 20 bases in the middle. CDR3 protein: CASSERAVLVGGPLHF. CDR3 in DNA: TGTGCCAGCAGTGAAAGGGCGGTCCTTGTGGGGGGACCCCTCCACTTT.

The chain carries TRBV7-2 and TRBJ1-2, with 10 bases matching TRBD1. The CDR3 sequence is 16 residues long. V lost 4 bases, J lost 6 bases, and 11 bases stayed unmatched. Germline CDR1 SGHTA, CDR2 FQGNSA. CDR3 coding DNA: TGTGCCAGCAGCTCCCCCACCAGGGACAGGGGAGATGGCTACACCTTC. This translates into CASSSPTRDRGDGYTF.

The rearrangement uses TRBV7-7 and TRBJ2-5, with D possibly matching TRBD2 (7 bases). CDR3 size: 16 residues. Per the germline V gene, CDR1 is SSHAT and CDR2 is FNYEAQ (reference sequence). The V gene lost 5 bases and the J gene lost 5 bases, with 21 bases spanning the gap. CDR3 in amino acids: CASSRWEGGTGETQYF. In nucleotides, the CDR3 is TGTGCCAGCAGCCGCTGGGAGGGGGGCACGGGGGAGACCCAGTACTTC.

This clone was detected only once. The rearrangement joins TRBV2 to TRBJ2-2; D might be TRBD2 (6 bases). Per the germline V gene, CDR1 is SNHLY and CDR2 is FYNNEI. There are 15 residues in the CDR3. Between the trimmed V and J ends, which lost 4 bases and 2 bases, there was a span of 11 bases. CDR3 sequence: CASSGSRGNTGELFF. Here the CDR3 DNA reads TGTGCCAGCAGTGGCTCGCGGGGAAACACCGGGGAGCTGTTTTTT.

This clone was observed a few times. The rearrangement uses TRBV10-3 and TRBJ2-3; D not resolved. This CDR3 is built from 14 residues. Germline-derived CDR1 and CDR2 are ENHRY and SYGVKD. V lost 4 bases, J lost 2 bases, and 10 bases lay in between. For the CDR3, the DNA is TGTGCCATCAGTGGACGGGCCATCACAGATACGCAGTATTTT. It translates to CAISGRAITDTQYF.

The CDR3 coding sequence is TGCAGCGTTGGACTTTCTGGGACGTACAATGAGCAGTTCTTC. Translating it yields CSVGLSGTYNEQFF. This chain joins TRBV29-1 and TRBJ2-1; the D call may be TRBD1 or TRBD2 (5 bases each). V was clipped by 4 bases and J by 4 bases, with 14 bases between them. This CDR3 is built from 14 residues. Germline loops: CDR1 SQVTM, CDR2 ANQGSEA.

The DNA of the CDR3 is TGCGCCAGCAGCTTCGGACTAGCGGGGACCACCGGGGAGCTGTTTTTT. Its translation: CASSFGLAGTTGELFF. V and J are TRBV5-1 and TRBJ2-2; TRBD2 agrees at 12 bases. Germline assignment: CDR1 SGHRS and CDR2 YFSETQ. Germline trimming cut 2 bases from V and 4 bases from J; bases unmatched to any gene: 3. The CDR3 length is 16 residues.

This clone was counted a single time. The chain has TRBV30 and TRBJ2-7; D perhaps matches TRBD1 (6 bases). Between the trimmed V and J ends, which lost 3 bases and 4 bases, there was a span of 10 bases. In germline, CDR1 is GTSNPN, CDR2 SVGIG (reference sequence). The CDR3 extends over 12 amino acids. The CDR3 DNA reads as TGTGCCTGGAGACAGGGCACGTACGAGCAGTACTTC. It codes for CAWRQGTYEQYF.

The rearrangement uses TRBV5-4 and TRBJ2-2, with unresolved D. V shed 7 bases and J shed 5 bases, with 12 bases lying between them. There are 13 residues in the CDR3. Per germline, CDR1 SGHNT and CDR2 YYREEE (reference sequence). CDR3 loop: CASPDPPTGELFF. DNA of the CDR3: TGTGCCAGCCCGGACCCTCCTACCGGGGAGCTGTTTTTT. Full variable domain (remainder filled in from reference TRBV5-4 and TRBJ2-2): ETGVTQSPTHLIKTRGQQVTLRCSSQSGHNTVSWYQQALGQGPQFIFQYYREEENGRGNFPPRFSGLQFPNYSSELNVNALELDDSALYLCASPDPPTGELFFGEGSRLTVL.

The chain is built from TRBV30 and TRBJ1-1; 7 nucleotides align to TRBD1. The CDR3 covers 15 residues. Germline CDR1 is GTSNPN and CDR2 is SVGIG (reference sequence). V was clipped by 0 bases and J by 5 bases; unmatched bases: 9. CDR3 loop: CAWSVGFRGNTEAFF. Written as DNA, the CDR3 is TGTGCCTGGAGTGTAGGTTTCAGGGGGAATACTGAAGCTTTCTTT.

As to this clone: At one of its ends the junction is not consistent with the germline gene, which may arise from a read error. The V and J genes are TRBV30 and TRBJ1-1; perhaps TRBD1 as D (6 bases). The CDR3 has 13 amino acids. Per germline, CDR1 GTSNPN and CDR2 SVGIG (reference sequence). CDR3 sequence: CAWNSGRDTEASF. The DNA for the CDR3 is TGTGCCTGGAATTCGGGGAGGGACACTGAAGCTTCCTTT.

The CDR3 coding sequence is TGTGCCAGCTCACCAGTAGGACAGATGAACACTGAAGCTTTCTTT. Protein product: CASSPVGQMNTEAFF. The genes are TRBV18 and TRBJ1-1; D perhaps matches TRBD1 (6 bases). V was shortened by 2 bases and J by 0 bases, with 10 bases between the two germline ends. The V gene's germline CDR1 is KGHSH and CDR2 LQKENI. There are 15 residues in the CDR3.

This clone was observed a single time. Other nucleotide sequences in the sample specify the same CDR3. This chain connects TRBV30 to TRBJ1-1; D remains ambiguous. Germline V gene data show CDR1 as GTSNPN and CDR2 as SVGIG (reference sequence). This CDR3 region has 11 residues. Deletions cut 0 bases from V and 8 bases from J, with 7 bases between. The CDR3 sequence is CAWSVLGEAFF. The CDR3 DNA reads TGTGCCTGGAGTGTTCTCGGAGAAGCTTTCTTT.

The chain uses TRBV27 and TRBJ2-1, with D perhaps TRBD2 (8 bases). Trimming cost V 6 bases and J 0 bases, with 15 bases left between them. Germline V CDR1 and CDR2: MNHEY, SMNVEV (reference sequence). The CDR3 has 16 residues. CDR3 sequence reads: CASSKQGTSSYNEQFF. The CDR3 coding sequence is TGTGCCAGCAGCAAACAGGGGACTAGCTCCTACAATGAGCAGTTCTTC.

CDR3 sequence (DNA): TGTGCCAGCAGCGTCGGGACAAAAGAAGAGACCCAGTACTTC. Translation gives CASSVGTKEETQYF. V gene TRBV9 combines with J gene TRBJ2-5; maybe TRBD1 (6 bases). This CDR3 is 14 amino acids long. Germline V gene lookup returns CDR1 SGDLS and CDR2 YYNGEE. Trimming cost V 2 bases and J 3 bases, with 11 bases left between them.